These T cell receptor beta chains were read from a single sample in a study of siplizumab effects on memory and regulatory T cells. Some clones are missing from TCRdb's copy, which holds only in-frame ones; the method was immunoSEQ multiplex PCR. The sample carries 100,000 or so clones, 80% to 95% recorded once. Material: CD4+ T cells sorted from blood. These receptors were obtained from a human donor in good health. The CDR3 runs from the conserved cysteine through the conserved F or W. D genes are given only for firm matches. Not all rows give a size; the values are once, few, many and, for expanded clones, a class.

v_call: TRBV5-1; d_call: TRBD2; clone_size: -; j_call: TRBJ2-1; cdr3_aa: CASSLALGGSYNEQFF; cdr3_nt: TGCGCCAGCAGCTTGGCTCTGGGAGGGTCCTACAATGAGCAGTTCTTC
v_call: TRBV19; d_call: TRBD1; clone_size: -; j_call: TRBJ1-3; cdr3_aa: CASSPGRGNTIYF; cdr3_nt: TGTGCCAGTAGTCCTGGCAGGGGGAACACCATATATTTT
v_call: TRBV6-4; d_call: -; clone_size: once; j_call: TRBJ2-2; cdr3_aa: CASSDSKFGELFF; cdr3_nt: TGTGCCAGCAGTGACTCCAAATTCGGGGAGCTGTTTTTT
v_call: TRBV7-9; d_call: -; clone_size: -; j_call: TRBJ1-1; cdr3_aa: CASSLGVKKLDTEAFF; cdr3_nt: TGTGCCAGCAGCTTAGGGGTCAAGAAGCTCGACACTGAAGCTTTCTTT
v_call: TRBV2; d_call: TRBD2; clone_size: -; j_call: TRBJ2-1; cdr3_aa: CASRWTSGDEYNEQFF; cdr3_nt: TGTGCCAGCAGATGGACTAGCGGGGACGAATACAATGAGCAGTTCTTC
v_call: TRBV30; d_call: -; clone_size: -; j_call: TRBJ1-5; cdr3_aa: CAWSVLSGNQPQHF; cdr3_nt: TGTGCCTGGAGTGTGTTATCCGGGAATCAGCCCCAGCATTTT
v_call: TRBV6-1; d_call: -; clone_size: -; j_call: TRBJ2-7; cdr3_aa: CASSVEGWGEQYF; cdr3_nt: TGTGCCAGCAGTGTAGAGGGCTGGGGCGAGCAGTACTTC
v_call: TRBV2; d_call: TRBD1; clone_size: -; j_call: TRBJ1-5; cdr3_aa: CASSGQGYQPQHF; cdr3_nt: TGTGCCAGCAGCGGACAGGGGTATCAGCCCCAGCATTTT
v_call: TRBV19; d_call: TRBD2; clone_size: few; j_call: TRBJ2-1; cdr3_aa: CASSMDATSGHNEQFF; cdr3_nt: TGTGCCAGTAGTATGGACGCGACTAGCGGTCACAATGAGCAGTTCTTC
v_call: TRBV11-1; d_call: -; clone_size: -; j_call: TRBJ1-1; cdr3_aa: CASSKMANTEAFF; cdr3_nt: TGTGCCAGCAGCAAAATGGCCAACACTGAAGCTTTCTTT
v_call: TRBV7-2; d_call: -; clone_size: -; j_call: TRBJ2-7; cdr3_aa: CASSLVQGFSYEQYF; cdr3_nt: TGTGCCAGCAGCTTAGTGCAGGGGTTTTCCTACGAGCAGTACTTC
v_call: TRBV10-3; d_call: -; clone_size: -; j_call: TRBJ1-2; cdr3_aa: CAISEDGYYGYTF; cdr3_nt: TGTGCCATCAGTGAGGACGGCTACTATGGCTACACCTTC
v_call: TRBV7-3; d_call: -; clone_size: -; j_call: TRBJ2-2; cdr3_aa: CASSARTTNTGELFF; cdr3_nt: TGTGCCAGCAGCGCCAGGACGACGAACACCGGGGAGCTGTTTTTT
v_call: TRBV28; d_call: TRBD1; clone_size: -; j_call: TRBJ1-5; cdr3_aa: CASRAAGQGYQPQHF; cdr3_nt: TGTGCCAGCAGGGCTGCGGGACAGGGTTATCAGCCCCAGCATTTT
v_call: TRBV5-1; d_call: -; clone_size: -; j_call: TRBJ2-1; cdr3_aa: CASSLAVGGDEQFF; cdr3_nt: TGCGCCAGCAGCTTGGCTGTAGGAGGCGATGAGCAGTTCTTC
v_call: TRBV19; d_call: -; clone_size: -; j_call: TRBJ1-1; cdr3_aa: CASSFLGASEAFF; cdr3_nt: TGTGCCAGTAGTTTTCTGGGGGCCTCGGAAGCTTTCTTT
v_call: TRBV12-2; d_call: -; clone_size: -; j_call: TRBJ1-1; cdr3_aa: CASRLGFATFF; cdr3_nt: TGTGCAAGTCGCTTGGGCTTCGCGACTTTCTTT
v_call: TRBV2; d_call: -; clone_size: -; j_call: TRBJ2-3; cdr3_aa: CASRRLGPADTQYF; cdr3_nt: TGTGCCAGTCGAAGATTGGGCCCCGCAGATACGCAGTATTTT
v_call: TRBV9; d_call: -; clone_size: -; j_call: TRBJ2-2; cdr3_aa: CASSVSGLAFFTGELFF; cdr3_nt: TGTGCCAGCAGCGTAAGCGGTCTAGCGTTTTTCACCGGGGAGCTGTTTTTT
v_call: TRBV5-1; d_call: TRBD1; clone_size: -; j_call: TRBJ2-7; cdr3_aa: CASSLAGRGSGGQYF; cdr3_nt: TGCGCCAGCAGCTTGGCGGGCAGGGGGTCCGGCGGGCAGTACTTC
v_call: TRBV9; d_call: TRBD2; clone_size: once; j_call: TRBJ2-2; cdr3_aa: CASSVELAAGELFF; cdr3_nt: TGTGCCAGCAGCGTCGAACTAGCGGCCGGGGAGCTGTTTTTT
v_call: TRBV19; d_call: TRBD2; clone_size: -; j_call: TRBJ2-7; cdr3_aa: CASSIKREAEQYF; cdr3_nt: TGTGCCAGTAGTATAAAGCGGGAGGCCGAGCAGTACTTC
v_call: TRBV18; d_call: -; clone_size: -; j_call: TRBJ1-2; cdr3_aa: CASSPLPGEGYTF; cdr3_nt: TGTGCCAGCTCACCACTCCCAGGGGAAGGCTACACCTTC
v_call: TRBV19; d_call: TRBD1; clone_size: -; j_call: TRBJ2-6; cdr3_aa: CASSIDGAGGASGANVLTF; cdr3_nt: TGTGCCAGTAGTATAGACGGGGCAGGGGGTGCCTCTGGGGCCAACGTCCTGACTTTC
v_call: TRBV4-1; d_call: -; clone_size: -; j_call: TRBJ1-1; cdr3_aa: CASSPLPSRTAGREAFF; cdr3_nt: TGCGCCAGCAGCCCTCTACCGAGTCGGACAGCAGGTCGTGAAGCTTTCTTT
v_call: TRBV19; d_call: -; clone_size: once; j_call: TRBJ1-1; cdr3_aa: CASSLNSLGTEAFF; cdr3_nt: TGTGCCAGTAGTCTTAATTCTTTGGGCACTGAAGCTTTCTTT
v_call: TRBV6-5; d_call: -; clone_size: few; j_call: TRBJ2-4; cdr3_aa: CASSYGDWGIQYF; cdr3_nt: TGTGCCAGCAGTTACGGGGACTGGGGCATTCAGTACTTC
v_call: TRBV6-1; d_call: -; clone_size: -; j_call: TRBJ2-6; cdr3_aa: CATGLTSGANVLTF; cdr3_nt: TGTGCCACCGGCTTAACCTCTGGGGCCAACGTCCTGACTTTC